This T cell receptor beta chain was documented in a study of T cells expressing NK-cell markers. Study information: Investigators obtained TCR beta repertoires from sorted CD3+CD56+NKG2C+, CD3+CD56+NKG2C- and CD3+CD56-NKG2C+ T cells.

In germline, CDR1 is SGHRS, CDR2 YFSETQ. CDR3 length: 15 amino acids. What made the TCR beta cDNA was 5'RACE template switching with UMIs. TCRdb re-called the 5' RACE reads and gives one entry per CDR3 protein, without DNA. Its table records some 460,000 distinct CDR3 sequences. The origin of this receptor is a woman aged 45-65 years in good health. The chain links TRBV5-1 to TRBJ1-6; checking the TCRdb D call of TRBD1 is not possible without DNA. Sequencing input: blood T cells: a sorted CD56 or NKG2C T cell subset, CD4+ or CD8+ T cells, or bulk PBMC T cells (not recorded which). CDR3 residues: CASSLKQGGNSPLHF.